This entry describes one TCR beta chain. This table comes from immunoSEQ multiplex PCR, and its TCRdb copy is limited to in-frame clones, with some not included. The data hold 120,000 to 150,000 clones, with around nine tenths observed a single time. The data were taken from a study of control samples from healthy donors and cancer patients. The CDR3 extends over 16 amino acids. The germline CDR1 and CDR2 sequences are SGHTA and FQGNSA. The V end was cut by 5 bases, the J end by 4 bases, with 20 bases between. The chain carries TRBV7-2 and TRBJ1-2, with D possibly being TRBD1 (5 bases). Sequenced sample: blood. This clonotype originated in a young man in good health. This CDR3 is CASSPGTAETFYGYTF. In nucleotides, the CDR3 is TGTGCCAGCAGCCCCGGGACCGCCGAGACCTTCTATGGCTACACCTTC.